This T cell receptor beta chain was sequenced during a study of T cell repertoires in cytomegalovirus infection. Study findings and constraints: The ex vivo response showed dominance by HLA-C-restricted CMV-specific TCR beta clonotypes.

This clonotype was observed a few times. Its target is not known. CDR1 MNHNS and CDR2 SASEGT come from the germline V gene. This CDR3 is built from 17 residues. The V segment lost 2 bases and the J segment 4 bases; nucleotides outside the gene matches: 10. TCRdb re-analysed the reads in MiXCR, keeping a single row per CDR3 protein. The sample includes 750,000 to 950,000 distinct CDR3 sequences, 25% to 35% seen only once; the top ten take around 13%. The chain is built from TRBV6-1 and TRBJ2-5; 10 bases fit TRBD2. The sample in question was cultured CD8+ T cells from PBMCs, obtained from culture after CMV antigen stimulation. The receptor comes from a human donor in good health (CMV status not recorded). Some clones in this sample may be carry-over from other donors' samples. Here the CDR3 reads CASSETKTSGLRETQYF. CDR3 nucleotide sequence: TGTGCCAGCAGTGAAACTAAGACTAGCGGGTTAAGAGAGACCCAGTACTTC.